Listed below are T cell receptor beta chains from one sample, sequenced in a study of blood T cells in healthy people across ages. TCRdb reanalysed the 5' RACE reads using MiXCR and keeps one entry per CDR3 protein. The sample contains around 870,000 distinct CDR3 sequences, more than 25% of which appear only once. Input material: blood. Receptors were obtained from a woman aged 80 or over in good health. Both conserved end residues are part of each CDR3. Each record gives: D gene, V gene, clone size, J gene, CDR3 DNA, CDR3 protein. D genes are given only for firm matches. Size is omitted from some rows. Given values are once, few, many or a class for expanded clones.

D: .
V: TRBV20-1
size: .
J: TRBJ2-1
DNA: TGCAGTGCTAGTCAGTCAGTTAACAATGAGCAGTTCTTC
CDR3: CSASQSVNNEQFF

D: .
V: TRBV7-9
size: once
J: TRBJ1-1
DNA: TGTGCCAGCAGCTTAGCGGAGCGGGATCAGAACACTGAAGCTTTCTTT
CDR3: CASSLAERDQNTEAFF

D: TRBD1
V: TRBV11-2
size: few
J: TRBJ1-5
DNA: TGTGCCAGCAGCTTGGGACAGGGTCAACAGCCCCAGCATTTT
CDR3: CASSLGQGQQPQHF

D: TRBD2
V: TRBV5-1
size: .
J: TRBJ2-5
DNA: TGCGCCAGCAGCCCCAATTCCGGGAGGGCCAATGAGCAGTACTTC
CDR3: CASSPNSGRANEQYF

D: TRBD2
V: TRBV2
size: .
J: TRBJ2-3
DNA: TGTGCCAGCAGGGTGACCGGGACTAGGCGTGCGGGTACGCAGTATTTT
CDR3: CASRVTGTRRAGTQYF

D: .
V: TRBV20-1
size: .
J: TRBJ1-1
DNA: TGCAGTGCTAGAGAGGGGGGAAGGAACACTGAAGCTTTCTTT
CDR3: CSAREGGRNTEAFF

D: .
V: TRBV20-1
size: .
J: TRBJ1-5
DNA: TGCAGTGCTCCCTTTGGGAGTTCGGGCAATCAGCCCCAGCATTTT
CDR3: CSAPFGSSGNQPQHF

D: .
V: TRBV15
size: many
J: TRBJ2-5
DNA: TGTGCCACCAGCAGAGATCAGACTAGTAGGCAAGAGACCCAGTACTTC
CDR3: CATSRDQTSRQETQYF

D: .
V: TRBV2
size: many
J: TRBJ2-7
DNA: TGTGCCAGCAGTGAGTCGAGAGTCCCGGGTGTCTCCGAGCAGTACTTC
CDR3: CASSESRVPGVSEQYF

D: .
V: TRBV6-2/TRBV6-3
size: many
J: TRBJ2-7
DNA: TGTGCCAGCAGTGTCCCTGGGACCCCACGCGAGCAGTACTTC
CDR3: CASSVPGTPREQYF